These T cell receptor beta chains were read from a single sample in a study of T cells in Graves' hyperthyroidism and ophthalmopathy. MiXCR was run by TCRdb on the multiplex PCR reads, yielding one entry per CDR3 protein. The sample gives around 350,000 distinct CDR3 sequences, 15% to 19% of which show up once; around 30% is in the top ten. The source material was blood. Receptors were obtained from a woman under 30 with Graves' hyperthyroidism that later progressed to Graves' ophthalmopathy. Each CDR3 is given with its conserved first and last residue. A D gene is named only where the DNA matches it firmly. A clone size is listed for some rows: how often the clone was seen (once, few, many), or a class if it is expanded.

J gene	clone size	V gene	D gene	CDR3 DNA	CDR3 protein
TRBJ2-3	few	TRBV20-1	.	TGCAGTGCCCAGCCCGGAGTTATCCCCAGGGGGACTAGAGATACGCAGTATTTT	CSAQPGVIPRGTRDTQYF
TRBJ2-5	many	TRBV12-5	.	TGTGCTAGTGGTTTGGGGGGAGGGGGGCGAGAGACCCAGTACTTC	CASGLGGGGRETQYF
TRBJ2-7	few	TRBV7-2	TRBD1	TGTGCCAGCAGCTTCGCCGGGACAGGGATCCCCTACGAGCAGTACTTC	CASSFAGTGIPYEQYF
TRBJ1-6	many	TRBV10-3	.	TGTGCCATCAGTCTTGACAGGCTTGGGTCACCCCTCCACTTT	CAISLDRLGSPLHF
TRBJ1-4	.	TRBV6-1	TRBD1	TGTGCCAGCAGTCCGGCAGGGGGCCGGAATGAAAAACTGTTTTTT	CASSPAGGRNEKLFF
TRBJ2-1	.	TRBV19	.	TGTGCCAGTAGTATCGGGCTCTGGCCTACAAAAAGCTCCTACAATGAGCAGTTCTTC	CASSIGLWPTKSSYNEQFF
TRBJ2-1	many	TRBV27	TRBD1	TGTGCCAGCAGTTTACGGACAGGCTATGAGCAGTTCTTC	CASSLRTGYEQFF
TRBJ2-5	once	TRBV5-6	.	TGTGCCAGCAGGCAGGGTCTTTCAGAGACCCAGTACTTC	CASRQGLSETQYF
TRBJ2-1	many	TRBV28	.	TGTGCCAGCAGTTCCTACCGGGGGAATAAAGGACACAATGAGCAGTTCTTC	CASSSYRGNKGHNEQFF
TRBJ2-3	few	TRBV14	.	TGTGCCAGCAGCCAAGTGAGCCTTTTCACAGATACGCAGTATTTT	CASSQVSLFTDTQYF
TRBJ2-5	many	TRBV7-2	TRBD1	TGTGCCAGCAGTTCAGGGGGAAGGGAGACCCAGTACTTC	CASSSGGRETQYF
TRBJ2-4	.	TRBV10-2	TRBD2	TGCGCCAGCAGTGAGTCGCGGGCTAGCGGAATAGCCAAAAACACTCAGTACTTC	CASSESRASGIAKNTQYF
TRBJ2-1	many	TRBV27	TRBD1	TGTGCCAGCAGTTTATCGGTGGGACAGGTTATGTATGAGCAGTTCTTC	CASSLSVGQVMYEQFF
TRBJ2-3	.	TRBV19	TRBD2	TGTGCCAGTAGTAGCCGACTAGCGGGAGGGTCCCTCTCTAGCACAGATACGCAGTATTTT	CASSSRLAGGSLSSTDTQYF
TRBJ2-7	few	TRBV7-8	TRBD1	TGTGCCAGCAGCGAGCAGGGACAGGGGACCTACGAGCAGTACTTC	CASSEQGQGTYEQYF
TRBJ2-3	once	TRBV7-2	TRBD2	TGTGCCAGCAGCGGCAGCGGGGGCACAGATACGCAGTATTTT	CASSGSGGTDTQYF
TRBJ1-1	many	TRBV7-8	.	TGTGCCAGCAGCTTAGCGCGCGAGAAATCGAACACTGAAGCTTTCTTT	CASSLAREKSNTEAFF
TRBJ2-7	.	TRBV20-1	TRBD2	TGCAGTGCCGCCTGGACTAGAACCTACGAGCAGTACTTC	CSAAWTRTYEQYF
TRBJ1-5	few	TRBV5-1	.	TGCGCCAGCAGCTTGGGGCAAAGTGATCAGCCCCAGCATTTT	CASSLGQSDQPQHF
TRBJ2-3	.	TRBV28	.	TGTGCCAGCAGTTCACCCCCACAGGGCCCAGATACGCAGTATTTT	CASSSPPQGPDTQYF
TRBJ2-7	many	TRBV12-3/TRBV12-4	.	TGTGCCAGCAGTTTAGGACAGGTCTCCTACGAGCAGTACTTC	CASSLGQVSYEQYF
TRBJ2-1	few	TRBV7-3	TRBD2	TGTGCCAGCAGCGAAGTGGGACTAGCGGGAGGAGGTGAGCAGTTCTTC	CASSEVGLAGGGEQFF
TRBJ2-1	many	TRBV5-1	TRBD2	TGCGCCAGCAGCTTGAGGGGACTAAGCTCCTACAATGAGCAGTTCTTC	CASSLRGLSSYNEQFF
TRBJ2-1	.	TRBV9	.	TGTGCCAGCAGCGTAGACTCGGTTCTCTACAATGAGCAGTTCTTC	CASSVDSVLYNEQFF
TRBJ2-7	.	TRBV7-8	.	TGTGCCAGCAGCTTAGCGCCCTCCATTAAATACGAGCAGTACTTC	CASSLAPSIKYEQYF
TRBJ2-7	.	TRBV28	TRBD1	TGTGCCAGCAGTTTACGGGGGGGGGACAGGGGTTACGAGCAGTACTTC	CASSLRGGDRGYEQYF
TRBJ1-3	many	TRBV6-1	.	TGTGCCAGCAGTTCCGACATCTCTGGAAACACCATATATTTT	CASSSDISGNTIYF
TRBJ2-1	many	TRBV5-1	.	TGCGCCAGCAGCTGGATGCTAGACAATGAGCAGTTCTTC	CASSWMLDNEQFF
TRBJ2-5	.	TRBV5-6	.	TGTGCCAGCAGCAAAACTGGTCAAGCGACCCAGTACTTC	CASSKTGQATQYF
TRBJ2-7	many	TRBV7-2	TRBD2	TGTGCCAGCAGCTTAGCGTTTCGAAGCGGGAGGTCCGAGCAGTACTTC	CASSLAFRSGRSEQYF
TRBJ1-1	many	TRBV5-1	.	TGCGCCAGCAGCTCCGACCGTACTGAAGCTTTCTTT	CASSSDRTEAFF
TRBJ2-5	few	TRBV7-8	TRBD2	TGTGCCAGCAGGCCGGCCGCGGGAGTCCTGGAGACCCAGTACTTC	CASRPAAGVLETQYF
TRBJ2-5	few	TRBV7-8	TRBD2	TGTGCCAGCAGCCCCGCTTGGGCGGGAGGGAGGGGAGAGACCCAGTACTTC	CASSPAWAGGRGETQYF
TRBJ1-4	many	TRBV2	.	TGTGCCAGCAGTGGGACACCCCCAAATGAAAAACTGTTTTTT	CASSGTPPNEKLFF
TRBJ2-7	many	TRBV7-2	.	TGTGCCAGCAGCTTGAACGGGCACCCCTCCTACGAGCAGTACTTC	CASSLNGHPSYEQYF
TRBJ1-5	many	TRBV28	.	TGTGCCAGCAGTTTACTGAAAGGGCTTCAGCCCCAGCATTTT	CASSLLKGLQPQHF
TRBJ2-5	few	TRBV20-1	.	TGCGGTGCTCGTCATGAGACCCAGTACTTC	CGARHETQYF
TRBJ2-2	many	TRBV2	TRBD1	TGTGCCAGCAGCGACAGGGAACCCTCGAACACCGGGGAGCTGTTTTTT	CASSDREPSNTGELFF
TRBJ2-5	.	TRBV24-1	.	TGTGCCACCAGTGATCCACAGGAACCTCAAGAGACCCAGTACTTC	CATSDPQEPQETQYF
TRBJ2-2	once	TRBV12-3/TRBV12-4	TRBD2	TGTGCCAGCAAACGCGCAAGCGGGGGCACCGGGGAGCTGTTTTTT	CASKRASGGTGELFF
TRBJ2-3	.	TRBV5-8	.	TGTGCCAGCAGCCCCGGGACTCCACTAGATACGCAGTATTTT	CASSPGTPLDTQYF
TRBJ1-1	many	TRBV7-2	TRBD1	TGTGCCAGCAGCCCCCGGGACAGGGTTACTGAAGCTTTCTTT	CASSPRDRVTEAFF
TRBJ1-5	.	TRBV5-6	.	TGTGCCAGCAGCTTGGGTGGAGTCGTGAGGCCCCAGCATTTT	CASSLGGVVRPQHF
TRBJ1-1	many	TRBV28	TRBD1	TGTGCCAGCAGCCCCGACAGGGTACGTGCTTTCTTT	CASSPDRVRAFF
TRBJ2-3	many	TRBV28	.	TGTGCCAGCAGTTCTACCACCTTTACCCATACGCAGTATTTT	CASSSTTFTHTQYF
TRBJ2-3	.	TRBV4-1	.	TGCGCCAGCAGCCAAGATGTATCGGGCTTCCCTAGCACAGATACGCAGTATTTT	CASSQDVSGFPSTDTQYF
TRBJ2-5	.	TRBV28	TRBD1	TGTGCCAGCAGCTTAGTGGCGCAGGGGGTACAAGAGACCCAGTACTTC	CASSLVAQGVQETQYF
TRBJ2-1	many	TRBV5-1	TRBD2	TGCGCCAGCAGCTGGGGACTAGCGGGAGAGGTTGAGCAGTTCTTC	CASSWGLAGEVEQFF
TRBJ2-5	many	TRBV3-1	.	TGTGCCAGCAGCCAATGGCTAGGAGAGACCCAGTACTTC	CASSQWLGETQYF
TRBJ2-4	many	TRBV2	.	TGTGCCAGCACCCTCGGACTGCAAAACATTCAGTACTTC	CASTLGLQNIQYF
TRBJ2-7	many	TRBV12-3/TRBV12-4	.	TGTGCCAGCAGTCCCGGGACCGAACTCTACGAGCAGTACTTC	CASSPGTELYEQYF
TRBJ2-1	many	TRBV5-6	.	TGTGCCAGCAGCTCCGACAGGAGGGAGCCCTACAATGAGCAGTTCTTC	CASSSDRREPYNEQFF